The clone carrying this T cell receptor (beta chain) was observed once. Antigen: not known. This specimen belongs to a study of cytomegalovirus exposure and HLA in healthy donors. Primers included in the PCR were 60 Vbeta and 13 Jbeta primers. Clones were read by immunoSEQ multiplex PCR, and TCRdb kept only the in-frame ones, dropping some. This table has more than 140,000 clones, about 75% appearing once. Looked up from germline, CDR1 is SQVTM and CDR2 is ANQGSEA. The CDR3 is made up of 13 amino acids. Trimming took 7 bases from V and 3 from J; bases not matched to a gene: 6. At sampling all donors were nominally healthy, likely with unrecorded immune exposures. Study outcomes and limitations: Donors belonging to an Asian-associated ancestry cluster reportedly showed fewer N-insertions in productive TCRs than the roughly 670-donor mean, according to what a later analysis found.

The chain employs TRBV29-1 and TRBJ2-7, with 10 nucleotides matching TRBD1. Sequencing used PBMCs. The sequence was obtained from a male donor in good health and CMV-seronegative. The chain's CDR3 is CSATGQGYYEQYF. CDR3 nucleotides: TGCAGCGCCACGGGACAGGGGTACTACGAGCAGTACTTC.